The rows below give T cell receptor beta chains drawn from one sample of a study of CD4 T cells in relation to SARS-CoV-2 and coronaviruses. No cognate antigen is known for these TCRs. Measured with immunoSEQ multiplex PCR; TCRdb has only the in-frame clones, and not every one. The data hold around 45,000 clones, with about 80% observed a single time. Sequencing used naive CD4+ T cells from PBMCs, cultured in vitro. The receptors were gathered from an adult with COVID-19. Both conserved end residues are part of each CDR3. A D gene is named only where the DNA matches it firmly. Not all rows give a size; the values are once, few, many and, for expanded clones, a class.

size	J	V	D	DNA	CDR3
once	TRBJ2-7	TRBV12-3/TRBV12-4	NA	TGTGCCAGCAGTTTTTCTCCCGCTTCCGAGCAGTACTTC	CASSFSPASEQYF
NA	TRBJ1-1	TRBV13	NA	TGTGCCAGCAGCTTTAAGAGTCCGGACACTGAAGCTTTCTTT	CASSFKSPDTEAFF
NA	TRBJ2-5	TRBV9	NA	TGTGCCAGCAGCCCACAATCGGGGAGAGGCGAGACCCAGTACTTC	CASSPQSGRGETQYF
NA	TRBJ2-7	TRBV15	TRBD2	TGTGCCACCAGCAGAGATCTTAGCGGGAGCTCCTACGAGCAGTACTTC	CATSRDLSGSSYEQYF
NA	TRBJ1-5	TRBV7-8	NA	TGTGCCAGCAGCCCGGGGACTCAGCCCCAGCATTTT	CASSPGTQPQHF
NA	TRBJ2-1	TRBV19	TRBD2	TGTGCCAGTAGTTTAACTGGACTAGCGGGATCCTACAATGAGCAGTTCTTC	CASSLTGLAGSYNEQFF
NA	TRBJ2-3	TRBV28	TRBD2	TGTGCCAGCAACCTATGGGGTAGCGGGAGTCATACGCAGTATTTT	CASNLWGSGSHTQYF
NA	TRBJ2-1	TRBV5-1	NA	TGCGCCAGCAGCTTGGGACAGACCTCCTACAATGAGCAGTTCTTC	CASSLGQTSYNEQFF
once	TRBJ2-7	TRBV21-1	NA	TGTGCCAGCACCGAACCGGAAAGGAAAATTACAACCTACGAGCAGTACTTC	CASTEPERKITTYEQYF
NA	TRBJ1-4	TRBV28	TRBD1	TGTGCCAGCAGTGAAGACAGGGGGCCAACTAATGAAAAACTGTTTTTT	CASSEDRGPTNEKLFF
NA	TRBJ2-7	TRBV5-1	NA	TGCGCCAGCAGCTTGGGGGGGCTAAGCAATTACGAGCAGTACTTC	CASSLGGLSNYEQYF
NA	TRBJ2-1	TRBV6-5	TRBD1	TGTGCCAGCAGGCGGGACAGGGCCTACAATGAGCAGTTCTTC	CASRRDRAYNEQFF
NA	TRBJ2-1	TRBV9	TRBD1	TGTGCCAGCAGCGTAGATGACAGGGGGCGGCAGTTCTTC	CASSVDDRGRQFF
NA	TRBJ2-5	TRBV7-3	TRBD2	TGTGCCAGCAGCCCTTTTGCGGGGGGCCAAGAGACCCAGTACTTC	CASSPFAGGQETQYF
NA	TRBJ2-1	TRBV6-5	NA	TGTGCCAGCAGTTACTCGAGGAACTCCTACAATGAGCAGTTCTTC	CASSYSRNSYNEQFF
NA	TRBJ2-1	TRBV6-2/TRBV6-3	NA	TGTGCCAGCAGTTCTTCCGGTCTTGGAGGGGAGCAGTTCTTC	CASSSSGLGGEQFF
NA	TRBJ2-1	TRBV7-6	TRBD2	TGTGCCAGCAGCTTAGCTTTGAAGACTAGCTCCGATTACAATGAGCAGTTCTTC	CASSLALKTSSDYNEQFF
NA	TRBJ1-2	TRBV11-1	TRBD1	TGTGCCAGCAGCGACCGGGACAGGGACGGCTACACCTTC	CASSDRDRDGYTF
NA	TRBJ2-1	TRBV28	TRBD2	TGTGCCAGCAGTACTATAGCGGGTCTGTCTGGTGAGCAGTTCTTC	CASSTIAGLSGEQFF
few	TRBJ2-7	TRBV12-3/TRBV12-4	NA	TGTGCCAGCAGTTCAGGGGTCTCCTACGAGCAGTACTTC	CASSSGVSYEQYF
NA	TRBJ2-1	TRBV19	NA	TGTGCCAGTAGTACCCTGTGGAGGGGGAACAATGAGCAGTTCTTC	CASSTLWRGNNEQFF
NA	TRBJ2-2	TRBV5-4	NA	TGTGCCAGCAGCTTGCAACTAGCGAACACCGGGGAGCTGTTTTTT	CASSLQLANTGELFF
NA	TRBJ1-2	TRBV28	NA	TGTGCCAGCAGTTCCCTCCAGGACATAGCTAACTATGGCTACACCTTC	CASSSLQDIANYGYTF
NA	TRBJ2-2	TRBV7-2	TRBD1	TGTGCCAGCAGCGCCCGGACAGGGACCGGGGAGCTGTTTTTT	CASSARTGTGELFF
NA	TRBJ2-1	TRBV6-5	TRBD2	TGTGCCAGCAGTTACGTAGGCGGGAGTTTGTTCAATGAGCAGTTCTTC	CASSYVGGSLFNEQFF
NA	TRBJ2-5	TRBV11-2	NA	TGTGCCAGCAGCGGGAGGGGGGACCATCAAGAGACCCAGTACTTC	CASSGRGDHQETQYF
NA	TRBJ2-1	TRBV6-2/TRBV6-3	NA	TGTGCCAGCAGCAAGGGCTCCTACAATGAGCAGTTCTTC	CASSKGSYNEQFF
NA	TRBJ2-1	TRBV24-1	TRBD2	TGTGCCACCAGTGCCGGACTAGCGGGAGGTGGCTACAATGAGCAGTTCTTC	CATSAGLAGGGYNEQFF
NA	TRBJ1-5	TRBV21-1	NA	TGTGCCAGCAGTTGGAAGGTGAAACATCAGCCCCAGCATTTT	CASSWKVKHQPQHF
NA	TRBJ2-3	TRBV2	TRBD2	TGTGCCAGCAGACAGGGACTAGCGGGAGGCCGTACGCAGTATTTT	CASRQGLAGGRTQYF
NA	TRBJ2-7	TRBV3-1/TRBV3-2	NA	TGTGCCAGCAGCCAACCATTTCTAGCTGGCACCTACGAGCAGTACTTC	CASSQPFLAGTYEQYF
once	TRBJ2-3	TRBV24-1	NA	TGTGCCACCAGTGACCCAGGCCAAGGAGACGCGCAGTATTTT	CATSDPGQGDAQYF
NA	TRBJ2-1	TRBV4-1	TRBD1	TGCGCCAGCAGCCTTTTCGGGACAGGGGAGTACAATGAGCAGTTCTTC	CASSLFGTGEYNEQFF
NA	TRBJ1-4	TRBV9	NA	TGTGCCAGCAGCGTAGCCGGATTTAATGAAAAACTGTTTTTT	CASSVAGFNEKLFF
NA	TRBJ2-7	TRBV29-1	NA	TGCAGCGTGGGGTCCCTCTACGAGCAGTACTTC	CSVGSLYEQYF
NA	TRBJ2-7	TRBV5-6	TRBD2	TGTGCCAGCAGCTCGACTAGCGGGGCGTACGAGCAGTACTTC	CASSSTSGAYEQYF
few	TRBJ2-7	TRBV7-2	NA	TGTGCCAGCAGCTTAGGCGGAACCTACGAGCAGTACTTC	CASSLGGTYEQYF
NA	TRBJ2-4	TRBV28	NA	TGTGCCAGCGGGGAACTAGCCAAAAACATTCAGTACTTC	CASGELAKNIQYF
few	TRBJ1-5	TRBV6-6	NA	TGTGCCAGCAGTTTGAGGGACACACACCCCCAGCATTTT	CASSLRDTHPQHF
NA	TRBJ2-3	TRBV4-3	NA	TGCGCCAGCAGCCAAGATCTTTTCCCCACAGATACGCAGTATTTT	CASSQDLFPTDTQYF
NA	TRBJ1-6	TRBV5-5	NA	TGTGCCAGCAGCTTCTTGGCAGGGGTGAGATATAATTCACCCCTCCACTTT	CASSFLAGVRYNSPLHF
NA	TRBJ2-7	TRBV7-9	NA	TGTGCCAGCAGCTTACAGCAGGGGGGGGCCTACGAGCAGTACTTC	CASSLQQGGAYEQYF
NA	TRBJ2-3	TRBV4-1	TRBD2	TGCGCCAGCAGCCAAGACGGGGCGACTAGCGGGAGATTAGGCGCAGATACGCAGTATTTT	CASSQDGATSGRLGADTQYF
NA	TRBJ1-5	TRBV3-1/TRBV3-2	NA	TGTGCCAGCAGCCAATCAGGTAGCAATCAGCCCCAGCATTTT	CASSQSGSNQPQHF
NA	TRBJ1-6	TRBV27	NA	TGTGCCAGCAGTTTATTTCAGGGGTTGGTTTCACCCCTCCACTTT	CASSLFQGLVSPLHF
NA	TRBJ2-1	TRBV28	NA	TGTGCCAGCAGTTTCGACGGAGCCTACAATGAGCAGTTCTTC	CASSFDGAYNEQFF
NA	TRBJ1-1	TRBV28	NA	TGTGCCAGCAGTTTCGGGCATTTAGCCAGCGACACTGAAGCTTTCTTT	CASSFGHLASDTEAFF
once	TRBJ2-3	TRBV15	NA	TGTGCCACCAGCAGAGATCGCCAGAGGACAGATACGCAGTATTTT	CATSRDRQRTDTQYF
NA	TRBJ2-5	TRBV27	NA	TGTGCCATTAAAGAGACCCAGTACTTC	CAIKETQYF
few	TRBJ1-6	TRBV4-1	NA	TGCGCCAGCAGCCGTTCTACAGGGAGCTCCTATAATTCACCCCTCCACTTT	CASSRSTGSSYNSPLHF
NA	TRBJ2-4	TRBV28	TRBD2	TGTGCCAGCAGTTTCCCCGCGGGGGGCATTCAGTACTTC	CASSFPAGGIQYF
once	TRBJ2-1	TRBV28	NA	TGTGCCAGCAGTTTTGGTATTTGGGGGGTCAGCTCCTACAATGAGCAGTTCTTC	CASSFGIWGVSSYNEQFF
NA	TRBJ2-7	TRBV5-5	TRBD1	TGTGCCAGCAGCTTGGTTCAGCCGAGACAGGGACCCTACGAGCAGTACTTC	CASSLVQPRQGPYEQYF
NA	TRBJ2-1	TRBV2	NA	TGTGCCAGCAGTGCCCCGGGCGCAGGGGACAATGAGCAGTTCTTC	CASSAPGAGDNEQFF